This TCR beta chain originates from a study of OX40 agonist ivuxolimab in advanced cancers. Whole-study context: Ivuxolimab, an antibody acting as an agonist of OX40 (CD134), was used to treat patients. It was permissible to have had prior anti-PD-1, anti-PD-L1 or anti-CTLA-4 therapy, and less than 45% had some.

Method: immunoSEQ multiplex PCR; TCRdb's copy keeps in-frame clones and lacks some. This table has 25,000 to 35,000 clones, less than 90% appearing once. Germline assignment: CDR1 SGHTA and CDR2 FQGNSA. The CDR3 contains 15 residues. After removal of 3 bases from V and 11 bases from J, the junction contained 11 bases not matched to a gene. The study, taken as a whole, reports: Clonal expansion among partial responders at 0.1-3.0 mg/kg ranked near the lowest.

As for this clone: Its antigen is unidentified.

V usage is TRBV7-2 and J usage is TRBJ2-7, with 12 bases that match TRBD1. Material: CD4+ or CD8+ T cells sorted from blood, obtained in a trial of the OX40 agonist ivuxolimab. This receptor was obtained from an adult with an advanced solid tumor such as melanoma, head and neck, liver or kidney cancer. The CDR3 DNA follows: TGTGCCAGCAGCTTCCCGGGACAGGGGGCGTTGGTGGAGTACTTC. It yields the protein CASSFPGQGALVEYF. Looking up the rest from reference TRBV7-2 and TRBJ2-7 gives the full variable domain: GAGVSQSPSNKVTEKGKDVELRCDPISGHTALYWYRQSLGQGLEFLIYFQGNSAPDKSGLPSDRFSAERTGGSVSTLTIQRTQQEDSAVYLCASSFPGQGALVEYFGPGTRLTVT.